This is a list of T cell receptor beta chains from one sample in a study of blood T cell repertoires in COVID-19. Sequenced by immunoSEQ multiplex PCR; TCRdb stores in-frame clones only, minus some. The data contain around 400,000 clones, around 83% of them singletons. The material sequenced was PBMCs or T cells enriched from blood (not recorded which). The receptors originated from a woman between 45 and 60 years old who had recovered from COVID-19. The CDR3 runs from the conserved cysteine through the conserved F or W. The D gene is left open where the match is weak. Size tells how often a clone was seen (once, few, many) or the class of an expanded clone, and some rows leave it out.

v_call	clone_size	d_call	j_call	cdr3_nt	cdr3_aa
TRBV7-9	NA	TRBD1	TRBJ1-1	TGTGCCAGCAGTCACGGACAGGGCCCGGGAGGTGAAGCTTTCTTT	CASSHGQGPGGEAFF
TRBV5-6	NA	NA	TRBJ1-3	TGTGCCAGCAGCCCAACACCCGACTCTGGAAACACCATATATTTT	CASSPTPDSGNTIYF
TRBV7-8	NA	TRBD2	TRBJ2-1	TGTGCCAGCAGCTTAGAGGCGGGGGTGAGGCGTGGTGAGCAGTTCTTC	CASSLEAGVRRGEQFF
TRBV5-6	once	NA	TRBJ2-7	TGTGCCAGCAGCCAGGTGGGGGCTCGCTCCTACGAGCAGTACTTC	CASSQVGARSYEQYF
TRBV5-5	NA	NA	TRBJ1-6	TGTGCCAGCAGCTTTTTCGGGTCCCAGAGCGGGGGTGATTCACCCCTCCACTTT	CASSFFGSQSGGDSPLHF
TRBV15	NA	TRBD1	TRBJ1-1	TGTGCCACCAGCAGAGGACAGGGAGGAACTGAAGCTTTCTTT	CATSRGQGGTEAFF
TRBV7-9	NA	NA	TRBJ2-7	TGTGCCAGCAGCTTATCGGCCTACGAGCAGTACTTC	CASSLSAYEQYF
TRBV7-2	NA	TRBD2	TRBJ2-3	TGTGCCAGCAGCTTAAATTTCTTAGCGGGGGCCACAGATACGCAGTATTTT	CASSLNFLAGATDTQYF
TRBV29-1	NA	TRBD2	TRBJ2-1	TGCAGCGTTGGGACTAGCGGACTATACCATTACAATGAGCAGTTCTTC	CSVGTSGLYHYNEQFF
TRBV24-1	NA	TRBD1	TRBJ2-3	TGTGCCACCAGTGACCGATGGGGACAGGAGGCGCAGTATTTT	CATSDRWGQEAQYF
TRBV18	NA	NA	TRBJ2-4	TGTGCCAGCTCACAGGGGCTGGAGAACATTCAGTACTTC	CASSQGLENIQYF
TRBV7-9	NA	TRBD1	TRBJ1-1	TGTGCCAGCAGCCTCCTACAGGGGGGGAACACTGAAGCTTTCTTT	CASSLLQGGNTEAFF
TRBV28	NA	NA	TRBJ2-7	TGTGCCAGCAGTCTCAGCTCCTACGAGCAGTACTTC	CASSLSSYEQYF
TRBV6-2/TRBV6-3	few	TRBD1	TRBJ1-4	TGTGCCAGCAGTTACGGAGGGGGCGGTGAAAAACTGTTTTTT	CASSYGGGGEKLFF
TRBV6-5	NA	TRBD1	TRBJ1-1	TGTGCCAGCAGATTACAGGGGTTACCTCACACTGAAGCTTTCTTT	CASRLQGLPHTEAFF
TRBV25-1	NA	TRBD1	TRBJ1-6	TGTGCCAGCCAAAGACAGGGGAATTCACCCCTCCACTTT	CASQRQGNSPLHF